Listed below are T cell receptor beta chains from one sample, sequenced in a study of OX40 agonist ivuxolimab in advanced cancers. The method was immunoSEQ multiplex PCR; TCRdb's version includes in-frame clones alone and lacks a portion of them. The repertoire holds 100,000 to 150,000 clones, with roughly 92% as singletons. Sequenced material: CD4+ or CD8+ T cells sorted from blood, taken in a trial of the OX40 agonist ivuxolimab. The source of these receptors is an adult with an advanced solid tumor such as melanoma, head and neck, liver or kidney cancer. CDR3s include the opening cysteine and the closing phenylalanine or tryptophan. D genes are given only for firm matches. Rows give clone size only sometimes, using once, few, many, or a class for an expanded clone.

NA | TRBJ2-1 | TRBV27 | NA | TGTGCCAGCAGTTTATGGGGTTCCGGGAGCAATGAGCAGTTCTTC | CASSLWGSGSNEQFF
TRBD1 | TRBJ2-7 | TRBV7-9 | NA | TGTGCCAGCAGTCACGGACAGGGTGACGAGCAGTACTTC | CASSHGQGDEQYF
TRBD1 | TRBJ1-1 | TRBV19 | once | TGTGCCAGTAGGATCCCTCGGGACAGGGGCAGGACTGAAGCTTTCTTT | CASRIPRDRGRTEAFF
NA | TRBJ1-2 | TRBV7-2 | NA | TGTGCCAGCAGCTTAACAGAGTACTATGGCTACACCTTC | CASSLTEYYGYTF
TRBD1 | TRBJ2-2 | TRBV18 | NA | TGTGCCAGCTCTACTGGGACAGGGTCTACGACCGGGGAGCTGTTTTTT | CASSTGTGSTTGELFF
TRBD2 | TRBJ2-2 | TRBV7-3 | once | TGTGCCAGCAGCTTAGGACTAGCAGGCACCGGGGAGCTGTTTTTT | CASSLGLAGTGELFF
NA | TRBJ1-1 | TRBV7-3 | NA | TGTGCCAGCAGCTTAACAGGGAGGGGGACTGAAGCTTTCTTT | CASSLTGRGTEAFF
NA | TRBJ2-1 | TRBV9 | once | TGTGCCAGCAGCCCCCGGGACGTCTACAATGAGCAGTTCTTC | CASSPRDVYNEQFF
TRBD1 | TRBJ1-2 | TRBV28 | NA | TGTGCCAGCCGCCCAGGGGGCGGCTATGGCTACACCTTC | CASRPGGGYGYTF
TRBD1 | TRBJ2-7 | TRBV30 | NA | TGTGCCTGGAGCCGACAGGGGGGTAACGAGCAGTACTTC | CAWSRQGGNEQYF
NA | TRBJ2-5 | TRBV5-6 | NA | TGTGCCCCCAGCTTAGGGGCTGAGACCCAGTACTTC | CAPSLGAETQYF
TRBD1 | TRBJ1-5 | TRBV27 | NA | TGTGCCAGCAGTTCACAGGGGAGCAATCAGCCCCAGCATTTT | CASSSQGSNQPQHF
NA | TRBJ1-6 | TRBV18 | NA | TGTGCCAGCTCACCGGCTTCAACGTATAATTCACCCCTCCACTTT | CASSPASTYNSPLHF
NA | TRBJ1-3 | TRBV5-1 | NA | TGTGCCAGCAGCTTCTATGGAAACACCATATATTTT | CASSFYGNTIYF
TRBD1 | TRBJ1-2 | TRBV18 | NA | TGTGCCAGCTCGGCGGACAGGGAATATGGCTACACCTTC | CASSADREYGYTF
NA | TRBJ1-5 | TRBV23-1 | NA | TGCGCCAGCAGTCCCGTAGAGTGCCGCAGACGGAATAATCAGCCCCAGCATTTT | CASSPVECRRRNNQPQHF
TRBD1 | TRBJ1-6 | TRBV27 | NA | TGTGCCAGCAGTCGGATCGGGACAGTCACCCTCCATTCACCCCTCCACTTT | CASSRIGTVTLHSPLHF
NA | TRBJ1-2 | TRBV7-8 | NA | TGTGCCAGCAGCTTAGCCGGCGGGAACTATGGCTACACCTTC | CASSLAGGNYGYTF
NA | TRBJ1-4 | TRBV5-1 | NA | TGCGCCAGCAGCTTGCAAGGGGGTGCTAATGAAAAACTGTTTTTT | CASSLQGGANEKLFF
TRBD1 | TRBJ2-3 | TRBV2 | NA | TGTGCCAGCAGGAGGGACAGGGTTAGCACAGATACGCAGTATTTT | CASRRDRVSTDTQYF
NA | TRBJ1-3 | TRBV2 | NA | TGTGCCAGCAGTGAACAAAGCTCTGGAAACACCATATATTTT | CASSEQSSGNTIYF
NA | TRBJ2-1 | TRBV5-1 | NA | TGCGCCAGCAGGGGGAGCAACTTATACAATGAGCAGTTCTTC | CASRGSNLYNEQFF
TRBD1 | TRBJ1-1 | TRBV7-2 | once | TGTGCCAGCAGCTCCGACAGGGGGCGAATTGGCACTGAAGCTTTCTTT | CASSSDRGRIGTEAFF
NA | TRBJ2-1 | TRBV9 | NA | TGTGCCAGCAGCGTAGGGGGGATCCTTACAGGTAACAATGAGCAGTTCTTC | CASSVGGILTGNNEQFF
TRBD1 | TRBJ1-2 | TRBV7-2 | NA | TGTGCCAGCAGCTCCGACAGGGGTACCTATGGCTACACCTTC | CASSSDRGTYGYTF
NA | TRBJ1-3 | TRBV7-2 | NA | TGTGCCAGCAGCCCACCGCTTGGAACAGCCACTGGAAACACCATATATTTT | CASSPPLGTATGNTIYF
TRBD1 | TRBJ2-6 | TRBV27 | NA | TGTGCCAGCAGTGACTCCGGGACAGGGATCTCTGGGGCCAACGTCCTGACTTTC | CASSDSGTGISGANVLTF
TRBD1 | TRBJ2-7 | TRBV29-1 | NA | TGCAGCGTTGACTCGGGACAGGGGACTTTCGAGCAGTACTTC | CSVDSGQGTFEQYF
TRBD2 | TRBJ2-5 | TRBV5-1 | NA | TGCGCCAGCAGCTTGGGGACTAGCGGGAGTGGTGAGCGAGAGACCCAGTACTTC | CASSLGTSGSGERETQYF
TRBD2 | TRBJ2-4 | TRBV5-1 | NA | TGCGCCAGCAGCTTGGGCGGGAGCGAAAACATTCAGTACTTC | CASSLGGSENIQYF
TRBD1 | TRBJ2-2 | TRBV5-4 | once | TGTGCCAGCAGTCCAGACAGGGTAGTGGCCGGGGAGCTGTTTTTT | CASSPDRVVAGELFF
TRBD2 | TRBJ2-3 | TRBV11-2 | NA | TGTGCCAGCAGCTCAGGGACTAGCGGGACGACCTCCACAGATACGCAGTATTTT | CASSSGTSGTTSTDTQYF
NA | TRBJ1-1 | TRBV14 | NA | TGTGCCAGCAGCCAAGGGTACACTGAAGCTTTCTTT | CASSQGYTEAFF
TRBD1 | TRBJ1-5 | TRBV10-3 | once | TGTGCCATCAGTGAGTCGACAGGGGGGTTTCAGCCCCAGCATTTT | CAISESTGGFQPQHF
NA | TRBJ1-4 | TRBV5-1 | NA | TGCGCCAGCAGCTTGCTGACTTCGGATGAAAAACTGTTTTTT | CASSLLTSDEKLFF
NA | TRBJ1-1 | TRBV27 | NA | TGTGCCAGCAGGGGGCAGAGAGGAACTGAAGCTTTCTTT | CASRGQRGTEAFF
NA | TRBJ1-6 | TRBV27 | NA | TGTGCCAGCAGTTTATTGATGACCTCCCCTAATTCACCCCTCCACTTT | CASSLLMTSPNSPLHF
NA | TRBJ1-1 | TRBV7-2 | NA | TGTGCCAGCAGCCCATGGGGGAACAGTGAGGCTTTCTTT | CASSPWGNSEAFF
TRBD2 | TRBJ2-7 | TRBV7-9 | NA | TGTGCCAGCAGCCCCCGGACTAGCGGGAGATACGAGCAGTACTTC | CASSPRTSGRYEQYF
NA | TRBJ2-2 | TRBV5-1 | once | TGCGCCAGCAGTGAGAGGCCCAGAAGCGGGGAGCTGTTTTTT | CASSERPRSGELFF
NA | TRBJ2-3 | TRBV29-1 | many | TGCAGCGTTGAAGACCCGACAGGACGGTTTGGGGATACGCAGTATTTT | CSVEDPTGRFGDTQYF
TRBD1 | TRBJ1-5 | TRBV19 | NA | TGTGCCAGTAGCCCGCAGACAGGGGGCCGGCAGCCCCAGCATTTT | CASSPQTGGRQPQHF
NA | TRBJ2-1 | TRBV7-6 | NA | TGTGCCAGCAGCTCTTTGGAGGTAAACAATGAGCAGTTCTTC | CASSSLEVNNEQFF
NA | TRBJ1-1 | TRBV18 | NA | TGTGCCAGCTCACCACGGGGATGGGGGATTATGAACACTGAAGCTTTCTTT | CASSPRGWGIMNTEAFF
NA | TRBJ1-1 | TRBV7-9 | NA | TGTGCCAGCAGCTTAGGGGGAGTTAACACTGAAGCTTTCTTT | CASSLGGVNTEAFF
TRBD1 | TRBJ2-3 | TRBV5-6 | once | TGTGCCAGCAGCCTCTGGGACAGGGGTTGGGACACAGATACGCAGTATTTT | CASSLWDRGWDTDTQYF
TRBD2 | TRBJ2-5 | TRBV7-2 | NA | TGTGCCAGCAGCTCGACTAGCGGGAGAGCAGAGACCCAGTACTTC | CASSSTSGRAETQYF
NA | TRBJ2-2 | TRBV7-9 | NA | TGTGCCAGCAGCGGACAAACCGGGGAGCTGTTTTTT | CASSGQTGELFF
NA | TRBJ2-7 | TRBV2 | NA | TGTGCCAGCAGTGTGGGCAGGCTCACCTACGAGCAGTACTTC | CASSVGRLTYEQYF
NA | TRBJ2-7 | TRBV6-1 | once | TGTGCCAGCAGTGATTATGGGGGCCCAATTAGCTACGAGCAGTACTTC | CASSDYGGPISYEQYF
TRBD1 | TRBJ2-3 | TRBV10-1 | NA | TGCGCCAGCAGTGAGTCGATAAGGACAGGCCGCGGCGGTACGCAGTATTTT | CASSESIRTGRGGTQYF
NA | TRBJ2-1 | TRBV9 | NA | TGTGCCAGCAGCGTCAATGATGAGCAGTTCTTC | CASSVNDEQFF
NA | TRBJ1-2 | TRBV5-1 | NA | TGCGCCAGCAGCTGGAACCGGGAAGCCCATGGCTACACCTTC | CASSWNREAHGYTF
NA | TRBJ2-1 | TRBV11-3 | once | TGTGCCAGCAGCTTGGGCCCCCGCAATGAGCAGTTCTTC | CASSLGPRNEQFF
NA | TRBJ1-2 | TRBV28 | NA | TGTGCCAGCAGTTCAGACGGCGGCTACACCTTC | CASSSDGGYTF